This T cell receptor (beta chain) originates from a study of CD8 T cells in Susac syndrome. Comment on this clonotype: Its specificity is not known.

The CDR3 consists of 14 residues. The study's findings and limits: There were under 20 Susac-specific public clones in total CD8+ repertoires and five or six in CD8+ TEMRA repertoires. In TEMRA cells and active patients, CD8+ clonal expansion in Susac reached its peak.

It was with random hexamers that 0.5 to 1 ug RNA was reverse transcribed. An immunoSEQ multiplex PCR amplified TCR beta CDR3 over 54 Vbeta and 13 Jbeta. TCRdb analysed the immunoSEQ multiplex PCR reads with MiXCR anew, one entry per CDR3 protein. This sample has approximately 74,000 distinct CDR3 sequences, with roughly 94% found just once. The sample consisted of CD8+ T cells from PBMCs. V usage is TRBV21-1 and J usage is TRBJ2-7; TRBD2, as called in the table, went unchecked against the DNA. TRBV21-1 is a listed pseudogene. This TCR was sampled from a human donor with Susac syndrome. CDR3 DNA sequence: TGTGCCAGCTTGACGGGACTCGACTCCTACGAGCAGTACTTC. Its translation is CASLTGLDSYEQYF.